The 28 T cell receptor beta chains presented below share a single source sample, sequenced in a study of CD8 T cell repertoires and HIV-1 epitope variants. The protocol was immunoSEQ multiplex PCR, while the TCRdb copy is restricted to in-frame clones and leaves out a portion. This table holds about 5,600 clones, 66% found once. Which antigens these TCRs recognize remains unknown. Sequencing was carried out using cultured CD8+ T cells derived from PBMCs. The receptors here all came from a male donor with HIV.

This clone appeared a few times. This chain links TRBV9 with TRBJ1-4, with a tentative D call TRBD1 (5 bases). V was cut by 0 bases and J by 3 bases, with 6 bases left in between. The CDR3 loop spans 14 amino acids. Germline CDR1 reads SGDLS; CDR2 reads YYNGEE. DNA for the CDR3: TGTGCCAGCAGCGTAGGGGGGTCTAATGAAAAACTGTTTTTT. It specifies CASSVGGSNEKLFF. The full variable domain, rest sourced from reference TRBV9 and TRBJ1-4, is DSGVTQTPKHLITATGQRVTLRCSPRSGDLSVYWYQQSLDQGLQFLIQYYNGEERAKGNILERFSAQQFPDLHSELNLSSLELGDSALYFCASSVGGSNEKLFFGSGTQLSVL.

The chain recombines TRBV7-9 with TRBJ1-2, with D perhaps matching TRBD1 (6 bases). Germline values: CDR1 SEHNR, CDR2 FQNEAQ (reference sequence). V shed 4 bases and J shed 1 base, with 13 bases lying between them. The CDR3 length is 15 residues. The CDR3: CASSSGVGDNYGYTF. CDR3 nucleotide sequence: TGTGCCAGCAGCTCAGGGGTTGGGGATAACTATGGCTACACCTTC.

The J gene is TRBJ2-2, the V gene TRBV11-3; D unresolved. The CDR3 totals 14 residues. Trimming cost V 1 base and J 6 bases, with 9 bases left between them. The germline CDR1 and CDR2 sequences are SGHNT and YENEEA. Here the CDR3 DNA reads TGTGCCAGCAGCTTAGGGTGGGGTCCCGGGGAGCTGTTTTTT. This gives the protein CASSLGWGPGELFF.

This chain links TRBV4-1 with TRBJ1-5, with a tentative D call TRBD1 (6 bases). The length of the CDR3 is 15 residues. Between the trimmed V and J ends, which lost 1 base and 6 bases, there was a span of 13 bases. CDR1 and CDR2 (germline): MGHRA, YSYEKL. Written as DNA, the CDR3 is TGCGCCAGCAGCCAAGTTCACAGGGCCGGTCAGCCCCAGCATTTT. It is translated as CASSQVHRAGQPQHF.

CDR3 sequence reads: CASSESNLGMSETQYF. The CDR3 DNA reads as TGCGCCAGCAGTGAGTCGAATCTAGGGATGAGCGAGACCCAGTACTTC. The chain has TRBV10-2 and TRBJ2-5; no reliable D call. CDR1 and CDR2 from the germline V gene are WSHSY and SAAADI. CDR3 size: 16 residues. Trimming shortened V by 0 bases and J by 5 bases, and 16 bases separated the two germline ends.

This chain joins TRBV27 and TRBJ2-7; 10 nucleotides line up with TRBD1. This CDR3 is built from 15 residues. Germline-derived CDR1 and CDR2 are MNHEY and SMNVEV (reference sequence). V trimming: 5 bases; J trimming: 3 bases; junction bases outside the gene matches: 7. The CDR3 here is CASSGTGTGVYEQYF. The DNA for the CDR3 is TGTGCCAGCAGTGGTACCGGGACAGGGGTCTACGAGCAGTACTTC.

The V gene is TRBV5-6, the J gene TRBJ1-1, with a possible D match to TRBD1 (6 bases). This CDR3 region has 13 residues. V was clipped by 4 bases and J by 6 bases, with 13 bases between them. Germline V CDR1 and CDR2: SGHDT, YYEEEE. The CDR3 nucleotides are TGTGCCAGCAGCGCAGGGGCGAGGGCTGAAGCTTTCTTT. It is translated as CASSAGARAEAFF.

Only one count was recorded for this clone. V and J are TRBV28 and TRBJ2-5; D not certain. V dropped 5 bases and J dropped 5 bases, with 15 bases sitting between them. The CDR3 loop spans 14 amino acids. In germline, CDR1 is MDHEN, CDR2 SYDVKM. CDR3 in amino acids: CASSPDTSGETQYF. CDR3 DNA: TGTGCCAGCAGTCCAGACACGTCCGGCGAGACCCAGTACTTC.

This chain uses TRBV10-3 with TRBJ2-1; D is unclear. Germline CDR1 and CDR2: ENHRY and SYGVKD. The CDR3 length is 12 residues. The germline V and J ends were trimmed by 3 bases and 8 bases, with 8 bases remaining between them. CDR3 nucleotides: TGTGCCATCAGTGAATCCATCGATGAGCAGTTCTTC. Translated: CAISESIDEQFF.

V and J are TRBV27 and TRBJ2-6, with a weak D call TRBD1 (6 bases). V dropped 5 bases and J dropped 4 bases, with 6 bases sitting between them. Germline CDR1 and CDR2: MNHEY and SMNVEV (reference sequence). The CDR3 spans 13 residues. The CDR3 loop is CASSRGGANVLTF. The CDR3 coding sequence is TGTGCCAGCAGTAGGGGGGGGGCCAACGTCCTGACTTTC. The variable domain in full, with the rest retrieved from reference TRBV27 and TRBJ2-6, is EAQVTQNPRYLITVTGKKLTVTCSQNMNHEYMSWYRQDPGLGLRQIYYSMNVEVTDKGDVPEGYKVSRKEKRNFPLILESPSPNQTSLYFCASSRGGANVLTFGAGSRLTVL.

The chain has TRBV4-3 and TRBJ2-1, with D possibly matching TRBD2 (6 bases). In germline, CDR1 is LGHNA, CDR2 YSLEER. V gave up 1 base and J gave up 7 bases, with 20 bases separating them. The CDR3 sequence is 17 residues long. The CDR3 DNA reads as TGCGCCAGCAGCCAAGCGGGGGACCTTGACCTTTTGAATGAGCAGTTCTTC. Translation: CASSQAGDLDLLNEQFF.

The chain employs TRBV6-1 and TRBJ2-3; 9 bases match TRBD2. Unmatched junction bases numbered 6, after V lost 3 bases and J lost 5 bases. There are 15 residues in the CDR3. Per germline, CDR1 MNHNS and CDR2 SASEGT. As DNA, the CDR3 is TGTGCCAGCAGTGAGATCGCGGGGGGGCAAGATACGCAGTATTTT. Protein product: CASSEIAGGQDTQYF.

This clone came up once. The chain is built from TRBV28 and TRBJ1-2; tentatively, D is TRBD1 (6 bases). Germline V gene data show CDR1 as MDHEN and CDR2 as SYDVKM. CDR3 length: 12 residues. Trimming stripped 11 bases from V and 7 bases from J, with 17 bases between. The CDR3 reads CAVGGGGGGYTF. CDR3 coding DNA: TGTGCCGTAGGAGGGGGAGGTGGTGGCTACACCTTC.

This clone was seen only a few times. The CDR3 nucleotides are TGTGCCAGCAGCCCGAACAGGTTACAACAGCCCCAGCATTTT. It specifies CASSPNRLQQPQHF. The V and J genes are TRBV2 and TRBJ1-5; a possible D gene is TRBD1 (5 bases). The CDR3 contains 14 residues. The ends were cut back, 6 bases at V and 7 bases at J, with 16 bases in the middle. Germline V gene sequence: CDR1 SNHLY, CDR2 FYNNEI.

This clone has a handful of counts. The chain combines TRBV28 with TRBJ2-4; the D gene is possibly TRBD2 (6 bases). Per the germline V gene, CDR1 is MDHEN and CDR2 is SYDVKM. The CDR3 extends over 11 amino acids. The ends were cut back, 6 bases at V and 7 bases at J, with 7 bases in the middle. CDR3 loop: CASRTSNIQYF. The CDR3 nucleotides are TGTGCCAGCAGGACTAGTAACATTCAGTACTTC.

The chain recombines TRBV6-5 with TRBJ2-1; D gene ambiguous. The CDR3 runs 11 residues. CDR1 and CDR2 from the germline V gene are MNHEY and SVGAGI. Between the trimmed V and J ends, which lost 0 bases and 14 bases, there was a span of 8 bases. CDR3 amino acids: CASSYSGFEFF. In DNA form, the CDR3 reads TGTGCCAGCAGTTACTCTGGGTTCGAGTTCTTC.

The chain links TRBV4-2 to TRBJ2-4; 7 positions match TRBD1. Germline CDR1 reads LGHNA; CDR2 reads YNFKEQ. Trimming took 4 bases from V and 11 from J; bases not matched to a gene: 11. This CDR3 spans 14 amino acids. The CDR3 loop reads CASSRGQEGSVQYF. CDR3 nucleotide sequence: TGTGCCAGCAGCCGAGGACAGGAAGGTTCGGTTCAGTACTTC.

The rearrangement joins TRBV27 to TRBJ2-7, with D uncertain. The CDR3 contains 13 residues. Per the germline V gene, CDR1 is MNHEY and CDR2 is SMNVEV (reference sequence). V lost 8 bases and J 5 bases, leaving 16 bases between the germline ends. CDR3 sequence (DNA): TGTGCCAGCGCCACATCCATGATGAACGAGCAGTACTTC. This translates into CASATSMMNEQYF.

This clone was detected a few times. This chain connects TRBV28 to TRBJ1-1, with TRBD1 as a possible D gene (6 bases). V was pared by 4 bases and J by 0 bases, with 9 bases between. This CDR3 is built from 14 residues. CDR1 is MDHEN, CDR2 SYDVKM, per germline. The CDR3 spells CASSSGQLNTEAFF. In DNA, the CDR3 is TGTGCCAGCAGTTCCGGACAGCTGAACACTGAAGCTTTCTTT.

The chain recombines TRBV28 with TRBJ2-7; 10 nucleotides line up with TRBD2. Per the germline V gene, CDR1 is MDHEN and CDR2 is SYDVKM. V shed 4 bases and J 1 base; nucleotides not matched to a gene: 7. The CDR3 runs 16 residues. CDR3: CASSYRLAGDSYEQYF. DNA for the CDR3: TGTGCCAGCAGTTATCGGCTAGCGGGAGATTCCTACGAGCAGTACTTC. The entire variable domain, with the rest obtained from reference TRBV28 and TRBJ2-7, is as follows: DVKVTQSSRYLVKRTGEKVFLECVQDMDHENMFWYRQDPGLGLRLIYFSYDVKMKEKGDIPEGYSVSREKKERFSLILESASTNQTSMYLCASSYRLAGDSYEQYFGPGTRLTVT.

The CDR3 here is CASSPADNQPQHF. CDR3 nucleotide sequence: TGTGCCAGCTCACCGGCAGACAATCAGCCCCAGCATTTT. The gene calls are TRBV18 and TRBJ1-5, with D hard to call. CDR1 is KGHSH and CDR2 is LQKENI in the germline V gene. The CDR3 is 13 residues long. The ends were cut back, 3 bases at V and 3 bases at J, with 6 bases in the middle.

This clone occurred once. The rearrangement joins TRBV28 to TRBJ1-2, with D possibly being TRBD1 (5 bases). This CDR3 comprises 14 residues. Trimming shortened V by 4 bases and J by 3 bases, and 12 bases separated the two germline ends. Germline V gives CDR1 MDHEN, CDR2 SYDVKM. DNA for the CDR3: TGTGCCAGCAGTTCCCCAGGGTTGGACTATGGCTACACCTTC. It is translated as CASSSPGLDYGYTF.

This chain joins TRBV10-3 and TRBJ2-1, with D unclear. Germline loops: CDR1 ENHRY, CDR2 SYGVKD. This CDR3 is built from 17 residues. Deletions cut 3 bases from V and 0 bases from J, with 15 bases between. CDR3 sequence: CAISEFEGWVSYNEQFF. Here the CDR3 DNA reads TGTGCCATCAGTGAATTCGAAGGTTGGGTCTCCTACAATGAGCAGTTCTTC.

The chain uses TRBV5-4 and TRBJ2-2; tentatively, D is TRBD1 or TRBD2 (7 bases each). Germline CDR1 is SGHNT and CDR2 is YYREEE (reference sequence). V dropped 0 bases and J dropped 6 bases, with 15 bases sitting between them. The CDR3 contains 16 residues. The DNA of the CDR3 is TGTGCCAGCAGCTTGGAGGGCAGGGGGGGCCCCGGGGAGCTGTTTTTT. Amino acids: CASSLEGRGGPGELFF.

The rearrangement uses TRBV7-9 and TRBJ1-1; 9 bases map to TRBD1. The CDR3 sequence is 15 residues long. Per germline, CDR1 SEHNR and CDR2 FQNEAQ (reference sequence). The V and J ends lost 6 bases and 3 bases, in that order; junction bases with no gene match: 8. CDR3 DNA sequence: TGTGCCAGCAGAGGACAGGGGTTAGGGTACACTGAAGCTTTCTTT. Amino acid sequence: CASRGQGLGYTEAFF.

This chain uses TRBV6-1 with TRBJ1-2; D ambiguous. The germline CDR1 and CDR2 sequences are MNHNS and SASEGT. The V end was cut by 3 bases, the J end by 8 bases, with 10 bases between. The length of the CDR3 is 12 residues. CDR3 region: CASSEVVRGYTF. The CDR3 DNA sequence: TGTGCCAGCAGTGAGGTTGTTAGGGGCTACACCTTC.

This clone was seen only once. The chain uses TRBV27 and TRBJ2-3; 9 bases line up with TRBD2. The germline gives CDR1 MNHEY, CDR2 SMNVEV (reference sequence). J was trimmed by 1 base and V by 0 bases; bases with no gene match: 2. The CDR3 totals 16 residues. CDR3 in DNA: TGTGCCAGCAGTTTATCCCCTAGCGGGGGCACAGATACGCAGTATTTT. Amino acids: CASSLSPSGGTDTQYF.

The chain has TRBV5-6 and TRBJ1-2; no clear D gene. Germline V CDR1 and CDR2: SGHDT, YYEEEE. Trimming stripped 4 bases from V and 5 bases from J, with 9 bases between. The CDR3 is made up of 12 amino acids. CDR3 nucleotide sequence: TGTGCCAGCAGCGCGGGTACTTATGGCTACACCTTC. It specifies CASSAGTYGYTF.